This T cell receptor (beta chain) originates from a study of sequential checkpoint blockade in melanoma. Study summary: Arm A got nivolumab then ipilimumab; arm B the reverse, 1:1. After both sequences, patients received maintenance nivolumab.

CDR3 length: 17 amino acids. CDR1 SGHVS and CDR2 FNYEAQ come from the germline V gene. V lost 5 bases, J lost 4 bases, and 8 bases stayed unmatched. Treatment of the sample: randomized to nivolumab then ipilimumab (arm A) or the reverse (arm B). No patient had prior DNA-damaging chemotherapy. Sorted cells were live CD3+CD8+, lacking CD19 and CD56, from PBMCs. Profiled with immunoSEQ multiplex PCR; TCRdb holds only in-frame clones, not every one. The sample has tens of thousands of clones, less than 90% seen once. The receptor was isolated from a human donor with melanoma. This rearrangement joins TRBV7-6 to TRBJ2-1, with 13 bases matching TRBD2. Sequenced here: CD8+ T cells sorted from blood (inferred from file names), sampled from a patient given nivolumab and ipilimumab in sequence. Written as DNA, the CDR3 is TGTGCCAGCAGCCTCACCCTGACTAGCGGGAGGTACAATGAGCAGTTCTTC. Translated: CASSLTLTSGRYNEQFF.